The 12 T cell receptor beta chains reported below all come from one sample, sequenced in a study of blood T cell repertoires in COVID-19. Using immunoSEQ multiplex PCR, the repertoire was profiled, and TCRdb retains in-frame clones only, with some absent. The data show a few hundred thousand clones, approximately 83% seen once. The sample was peripheral blood. Source of these receptors: a man aged 25-45 years who had recovered from COVID-19.

The sample holds one count of this clone. This chain uses TRBV4-1 with TRBJ2-7; 11 nucleotides match TRBD1. Trimming at V came to 4 bases and at J to 3 bases, leaving 5 bases not matched to a gene. This CDR3 comprises 15 residues. CDR1 and CDR2 (germline): MGHRA, YSYEKL. The CDR3 protein is CASSRGQGVIYEQYF. The CDR3 nucleotides are TGCGCCAGCAGCCGGGGACAGGGGGTCATCTACGAGCAGTACTTC.

This clone was seen once. This chain joins TRBV9 and TRBJ2-3; 7 bases fit TRBD2. Trimming removed 4 bases from V and 0 bases from J; junction bases left unmatched: 5. CDR1 and CDR2 (germline): SGDLS, YYNGEE. This CDR3 is 15 amino acids long. The CDR3 loop is CASSYSGASTDTQYF. In nucleotides, the CDR3 is TGTGCCAGCAGCTACAGCGGGGCTAGCACAGATACGCAGTATTTT.

This clone turned up a few times. The J gene is TRBJ1-6, the V gene TRBV28; the D is unclear. This CDR3 contains 15 residues. The germline V gene encodes CDR1 MDHEN and CDR2 SYDVKM. Trimming took off 4 bases at V and 9 bases at J, with 16 bases between the two ends. The CDR3 loop is CASSSSLGVLSPLHF. Here the CDR3 DNA reads TGTGCCAGCAGTTCGTCATTGGGAGTCCTTTCACCCCTCCACTTT.

This chain joins TRBV13 and TRBJ2-7; tentatively, D is TRBD1 (6 bases). Per germline, CDR1 PRHDT and CDR2 FYEKMQ (reference sequence). The CDR3 spans 14 residues. V was clipped by 0 bases and J by 3 bases, with 9 bases between them. DNA of the CDR3: TGTGCCAGCAGCTTAGGGGGGGCCGGCTACGAGCAGTACTTC. This codes for CASSLGGAGYEQYF.

The rearrangement uses TRBV2 and TRBJ1-1; 7 nucleotides align to TRBD1. Germline V gene sequence: CDR1 SNHLY, CDR2 FYNNEI. The CDR3 has 14 residues. J was trimmed by 6 bases and V by 7 bases; bases with no gene match: 11. The CDR3 reads CASKERQGWAEAFF. The CDR3 nucleotides read TGTGCCAGCAAGGAACGACAGGGTTGGGCTGAAGCTTTCTTT.

This clone was recorded a few times. This sequence joins TRBV10-3 and TRBJ1-1; 9 bases align to TRBD1. J was trimmed by 6 bases and V by 4 bases; bases with no gene match: 6. Germline-derived CDR1 and CDR2 are ENHRY and SYGVKD. This CDR3 contains 14 residues. For the CDR3, the DNA is TGTGCCATCAGTGGAAGGACAGGGGAGGCTGAAGCTTTCTTT. It encodes CAISGRTGEAEAFF.

This clone was observed a single time. The chain joins TRBV6-6 to TRBJ1-1; D might be TRBD1 (5 bases). CDR3 size: 13 residues. The V end was cut by 4 bases, the J end by 5 bases, with 11 bases between. CDR1 and CDR2 from the germline V gene are MNHNY and SVGAGI (reference sequence). CDR3 in DNA: TGTGCCAGCAGTTTGCCGGGGGGGACTGAAGCTTTCTTT. Protein sequence: CASSLPGGTEAFF.

The rearrangement links TRBV7-7 to TRBJ2-1; 7 bases are a match to TRBD2. The CDR3 spans 15 residues. V shed 5 bases, J shed 6 bases, and the junction held 10 bases outside the gene matches. Germline assignment: CDR1 SSHAT and CDR2 FNYEAQ (reference sequence). For the CDR3, the DNA is TGTGCCAGCAGCCTCCATGGGGGGGGAGCCAATGAGCAGTTCTTC. It specifies CASSLHGGGANEQFF.

The V gene is TRBV5-1, the J gene TRBJ2-2; D gene uncertain. The CDR3 loop spans 14 amino acids. Trimming pared 0 bases from V and 5 bases from J, leaving 8 bases between. CDR1 is SGHRS and CDR2 is YFSETQ in the germline V gene. CDR3 amino acids: CASSLESRTGELFF. The CDR3 DNA is TGCGCCAGCAGCTTGGAGAGTCGGACCGGGGAGCTGTTTTTT.

V gene TRBV7-9 combines with J gene TRBJ2-2; TRBD1 agrees at 7 bases. Germline CDR1 reads SEHNR; CDR2 reads FQNEAQ (reference sequence). CDR3 size: 16 residues. The ends lost 6 bases at V and 2 bases at J; junction bases unmatched: 9. The DNA for the CDR3 is TGTGCCAGCAGTTGGCCCGGGACAGACAACACCGGGGAGCTGTTTTTT. The encoded protein is CASSWPGTDNTGELFF.

This clone showed up just once. The rearrangement uses TRBV4-1 and TRBJ1-2, with TRBD1 matching over 8 bases. Germline loops: CDR1 MGHRA, CDR2 YSYEKL. The CDR3 has 17 amino acids. Trimming cost V 1 base and J 4 bases; bases outside gene matches: 11. The CDR3 here is CASSQVSGTGSFYGYTF. As DNA, the CDR3 is TGCGCCAGCAGCCAAGTCTCCGGGACAGGCTCATTCTATGGCTACACCTTC.

This clone was observed a single time. J is TRBJ1-4 and V is TRBV19; tentative D call: TRBD1 (6 bases). The CDR3 extends over 16 amino acids. The V gene's germline CDR1 is LNHDA and CDR2 SQIVND (reference sequence). The V gene lost 4 bases and the J gene lost 3 bases, with 15 bases spanning the gap. The CDR3 sequence is CASSRSYRASNEKLFF. The CDR3 DNA is TGTGCCAGTAGTAGAAGCTACAGGGCGTCTAATGAAAAACTGTTTTTT.